This T cell receptor beta chain was retrieved from a study of Ad26.COV2.S vaccination and SARS-CoV-2 variants. The treatment here: approximately 18 received Ad26.COV2.S at low or high dose, single or two shots; roughly 5 received placebo; per-sample allocation not given. Samples came from day 63 after the first vaccine or placebo injection. From germline, CDR1 is SNHLY and CDR2 FYNNEI. CDR3 length: 14 amino acids. The germline V and J ends were trimmed by 5 bases and 6 bases, with 14 bases remaining between them. A note on this clone: Its target is not known.

TCRdb keeps only in-frame clones here, not all; method: immunoSEQ multiplex PCR. The sample shows about 400,000 clones, roughly 90% of them seen only once. Study-wide findings and caveats: For non-spike TCRs, breadth in vaccine recipients resembled that in placebo recipients.

The specimen comprised peripheral blood, sampled in a trial of Ad26.COV2.S vaccine versus placebo. This sequence joins TRBV2 and TRBJ1-5, with D possibly matching TRBD1 (5 bases). This sequence originates from a person between 18 and 65 years old who received the Ad26.COV2.S COVID-19 vaccine or a placebo. The CDR3 region has the DNA TGTGCCAGCAGTCCCGGGACTCCTGGTCAGCCCCAGCATTTT. Protein product: CASSPGTPGQPQHF.